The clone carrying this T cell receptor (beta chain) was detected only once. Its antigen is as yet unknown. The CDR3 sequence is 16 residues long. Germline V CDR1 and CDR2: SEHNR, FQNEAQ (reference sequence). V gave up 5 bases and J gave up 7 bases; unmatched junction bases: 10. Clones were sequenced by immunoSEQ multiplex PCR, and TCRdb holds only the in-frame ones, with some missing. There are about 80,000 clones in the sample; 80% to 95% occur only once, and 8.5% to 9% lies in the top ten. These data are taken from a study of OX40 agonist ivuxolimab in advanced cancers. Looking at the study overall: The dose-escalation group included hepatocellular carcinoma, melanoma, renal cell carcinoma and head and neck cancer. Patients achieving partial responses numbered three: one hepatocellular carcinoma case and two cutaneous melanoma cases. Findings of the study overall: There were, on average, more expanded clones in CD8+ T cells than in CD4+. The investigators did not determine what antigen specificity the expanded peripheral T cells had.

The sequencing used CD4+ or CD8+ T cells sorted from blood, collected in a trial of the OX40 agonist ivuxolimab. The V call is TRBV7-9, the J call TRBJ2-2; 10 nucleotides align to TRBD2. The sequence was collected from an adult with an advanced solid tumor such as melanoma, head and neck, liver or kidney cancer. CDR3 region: CASSPAGGFRFGELFF. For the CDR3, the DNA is TGTGCCAGCAGCCCAGCGGGGGGGTTCCGTTTCGGGGAGCTGTTTTTT. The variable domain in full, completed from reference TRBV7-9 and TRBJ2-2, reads DTGVSQNPRHKITKRGQNVTFRCDPISEHNRLYWYRQTLGQGPEFLTYFQNEAQLEKSRLLSDRFSAERPKGSFSTLEIQRTEQGDSAMYLCASSPAGGFRFGELFFGEGSRLTVL.